These T cell receptor beta chains were read from a single sample in a study of shared clonotypes between healthy human individuals. Method: immunoSEQ multiplex PCR; TCRdb's copy keeps in-frame clones and lacks some. There are roughly 2 million clones in the sample; about 95% occur only once, and approximately 0.13% lies in the top ten. The sequencing input was naive CD4+ T cells sorted from blood. The receptors originated from a man aged 18 to 30 in good health. The CDR3 runs from the conserved cysteine through the conserved F or W. D genes are given only for firm matches. Clone size is shown for a subset of rows, as once, few, many or a class of expanded clone.

D gene	V gene	clone size	J gene	CDR3 protein	CDR3 DNA
.	TRBV5-1	.	TRBJ2-3	CASSLSGGTDTQYF	TGCGCCAGCAGCTTGTCGGGTGGCACAGATACGCAGTATTTT
.	TRBV7-2	.	TRBJ1-1	CASSLFPHPKLTEAFF	TGTGCCAGCAGCTTATTTCCACATCCGAAGCTCACTGAAGCTTTCTTT
TRBD2	TRBV9	.	TRBJ2-2	CASSVEASGRHGTGELFF	TGTGCCAGCAGCGTAGAGGCTAGCGGGAGGCACGGCACCGGGGAGCTGTTTTTT
.	TRBV10-3	.	TRBJ2-3	CAISELAGAQYF	TGTGCCATCAGTGAATTGGCAGGGGCGCAGTATTTT
TRBD1	TRBV5-4	.	TRBJ1-1	CASSPQTGFPSEAFF	TGTGCCAGCAGCCCCCAGACAGGGTTTCCTTCTGAAGCTTTCTTT
.	TRBV6-5	.	TRBJ1-5	CASRPTVGQPQHF	TGTGCCAGCAGGCCCACAGTTGGTCAGCCCCAGCATTTT
.	TRBV2	.	TRBJ1-4	CASSPGPQGLFF	TGTGCCAGCAGTCCTGGGCCCCAGGGACTGTTTTTT
TRBD1	TRBV12-5	.	TRBJ2-5	CASGLTPGQGVFTETQYF	TGTGCTAGTGGTTTGACACCGGGACAGGGGGTGTTCACAGAGACCCAGTACTTC
.	TRBV9	.	TRBJ1-2	CASSVDRDGGYTF	TGTGCCAGCAGCGTAGACAGGGACGGTGGCTACACCTTC
TRBD1	TRBV5-1	.	TRBJ1-5	CASSLGGQGNQPQHF	TGCGCCAGCAGCTTGGGGGGACAGGGAAATCAGCCCCAGCATTTT
.	TRBV19	once	TRBJ1-5	CASRTGYSNQPQHF	TGTGCCAGTAGGACAGGTTATAGCAATCAGCCCCAGCATTTT
.	TRBV11-3	.	TRBJ2-2	CASSLVTAGELFF	TGTGCCAGCAGCTTGGTCACGGCCGGGGAGCTGTTTTTT
TRBD1	TRBV2	.	TRBJ2-7	CASRPRDRVGSYEQYF	TGTGCCAGCAGGCCACGGGACAGGGTAGGGTCCTACGAGCAGTACTTC
.	TRBV28	.	TRBJ1-3	CASSRPPTGFSGNTIYF	TGTGCCAGCAGTCGGCCCCCTACAGGATTCTCTGGAAACACCATATATTTT
TRBD1	TRBV5-6	.	TRBJ2-5	CASSKDRGSETQYF	TGTGCCAGCAGCAAAGACAGGGGTTCCGAGACCCAGTACTTC
.	TRBV14	.	TRBJ1-6	CASSNTGGWYYNSPLHF	TGTGCCAGCAGCAACACAGGAGGATGGTATTATAATTCACCCCTCCACTTT
.	TRBV30	.	TRBJ2-1	CAWSVRAGSYNEQFF	TGTGCCTGGAGTGTACGGGCAGGGAGTTACAATGAGCAGTTCTTC
.	TRBV5-1	.	TRBJ1-1	CASSGTDKALMNTEAFF	TGCGCCAGCAGCGGGACTGACAAGGCCCTCATGAACACTGAAGCTTTCTTT
.	TRBV5-5	.	TRBJ1-1	CASSLGFQNPFSWNTEAFF	TGTGCCAGCAGCTTAGGCTTCCAGAACCCTTTTTCGTGGAACACTGAAGCTTTCTTT
TRBD1	TRBV28	.	TRBJ2-2	CASRRTGISTGELFF	TGTGCCAGCCGAAGGACAGGTATAAGCACCGGGGAGCTGTTTTTT
.	TRBV30	once	TRBJ1-5	CAWSRRDGGRYQPQHF	TGTGCCTGGAGTCGCCGGGACGGGGGACGGTATCAGCCCCAGCATTTT